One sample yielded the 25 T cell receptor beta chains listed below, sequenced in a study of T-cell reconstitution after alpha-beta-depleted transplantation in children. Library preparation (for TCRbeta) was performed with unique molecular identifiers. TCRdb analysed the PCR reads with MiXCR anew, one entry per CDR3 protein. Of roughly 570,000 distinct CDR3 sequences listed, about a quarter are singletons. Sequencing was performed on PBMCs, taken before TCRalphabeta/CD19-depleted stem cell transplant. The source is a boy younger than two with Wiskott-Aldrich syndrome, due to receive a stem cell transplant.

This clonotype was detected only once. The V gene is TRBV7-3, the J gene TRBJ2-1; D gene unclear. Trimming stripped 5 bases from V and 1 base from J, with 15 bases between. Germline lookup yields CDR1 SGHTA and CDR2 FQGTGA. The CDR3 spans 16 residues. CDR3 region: CASSPRPRRSYNEQFF. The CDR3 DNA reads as TGTGCCAGCAGCCCCCGACCTAGAAGGTCCTACAATGAGCAGTTCTTC.

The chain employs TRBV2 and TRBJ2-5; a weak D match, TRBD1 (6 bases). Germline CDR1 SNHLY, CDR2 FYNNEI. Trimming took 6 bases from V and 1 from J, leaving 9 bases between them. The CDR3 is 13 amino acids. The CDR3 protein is CASSEDSQETQYF. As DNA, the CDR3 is TGTGCCAGCAGCGAGGACAGCCAAGAGACCCAGTACTTC.

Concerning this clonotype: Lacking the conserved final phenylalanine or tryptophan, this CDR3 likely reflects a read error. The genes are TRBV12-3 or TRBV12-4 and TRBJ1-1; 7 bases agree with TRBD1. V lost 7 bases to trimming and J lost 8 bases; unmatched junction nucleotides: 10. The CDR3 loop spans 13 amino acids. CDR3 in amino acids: CASKFRGTDEAFL. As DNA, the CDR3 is TGTGCCAGCAAATTCCGAGGGACAGACGAAGCTTTCTTG.

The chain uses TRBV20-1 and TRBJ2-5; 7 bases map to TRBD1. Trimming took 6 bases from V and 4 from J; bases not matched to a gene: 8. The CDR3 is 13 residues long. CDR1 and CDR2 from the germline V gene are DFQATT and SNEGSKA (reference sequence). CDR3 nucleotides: TGCAGTGCGGCCGACAGGGATCGAGAGACCCAGTACTTC. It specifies CSAADRDRETQYF.

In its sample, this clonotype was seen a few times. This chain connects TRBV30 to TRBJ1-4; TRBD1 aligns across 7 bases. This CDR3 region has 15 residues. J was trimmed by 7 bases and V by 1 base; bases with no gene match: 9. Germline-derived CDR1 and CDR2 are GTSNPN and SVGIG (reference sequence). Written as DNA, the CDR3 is TGTGCCTGGAGTGAAGGGACAGCGGGTGGTGAAAAACTGTTTTTT. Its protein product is CAWSEGTAGGEKLFF.

CDR3 sequence reads: CASSPGSGLQETQYF. In DNA, the CDR3 is TGCGCCAGCAGCCCAGGGAGCGGCCTCCAAGAGACCCAGTACTTC. The genes are TRBV5-1 and TRBJ2-5; TRBD1 or TRBD2 may be the D gene (5 bases each). The CDR3 runs to 15 residues. Trimming stripped 4 bases from V and 1 base from J, with 14 bases between. Germline CDR1 reads SGHRS; CDR2 reads YFSETQ.

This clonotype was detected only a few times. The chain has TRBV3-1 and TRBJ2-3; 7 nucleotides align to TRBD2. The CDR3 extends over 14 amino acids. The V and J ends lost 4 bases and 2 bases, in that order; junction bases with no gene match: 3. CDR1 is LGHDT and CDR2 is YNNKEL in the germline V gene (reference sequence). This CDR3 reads CASSPAGNTDTQYF. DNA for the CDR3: TGTGCCAGCAGCCCAGCGGGGAACACAGATACGCAGTATTTT.

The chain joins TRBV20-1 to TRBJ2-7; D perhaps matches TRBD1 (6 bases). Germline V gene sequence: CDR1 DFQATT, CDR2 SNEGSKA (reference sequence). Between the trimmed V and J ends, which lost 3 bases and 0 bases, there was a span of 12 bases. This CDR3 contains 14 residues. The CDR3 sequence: CSARTGRSSYEQYF. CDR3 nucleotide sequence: TGCAGTGCTAGGACAGGTCGGAGCTCCTACGAGCAGTACTTC.

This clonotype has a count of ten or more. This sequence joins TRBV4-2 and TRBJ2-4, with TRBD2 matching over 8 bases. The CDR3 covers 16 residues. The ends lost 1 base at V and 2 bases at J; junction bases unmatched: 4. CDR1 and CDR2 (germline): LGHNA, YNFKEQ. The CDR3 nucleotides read TGTGCCAGCAGCCAAGGGACTAGCATAACCAAAAACATTCAGTACTTC. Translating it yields CASSQGTSITKNIQYF.

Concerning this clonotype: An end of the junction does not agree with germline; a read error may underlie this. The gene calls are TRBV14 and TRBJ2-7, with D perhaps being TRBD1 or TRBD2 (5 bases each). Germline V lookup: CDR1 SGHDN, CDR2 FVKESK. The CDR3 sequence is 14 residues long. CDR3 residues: CASSHPRDPYQQYF. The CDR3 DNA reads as TGTGCCAGCAGCCATCCCCGGGACCCCTACCAGCAGTACTTC.

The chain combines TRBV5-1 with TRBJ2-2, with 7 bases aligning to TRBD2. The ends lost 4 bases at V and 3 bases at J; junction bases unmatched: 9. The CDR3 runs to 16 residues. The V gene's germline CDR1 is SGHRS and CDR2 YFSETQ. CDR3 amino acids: CASSPVGTTYTGELFF. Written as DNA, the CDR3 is TGCGCCAGCAGCCCGGTAGGGACTACATACACCGGGGAGCTGTTTTTT. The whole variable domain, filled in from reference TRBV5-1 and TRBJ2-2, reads KAGVTQTPRYLIKTRGQQVTLSCSPISGHRSVSWYQQTPGQGLQFLFEYFSETQRNKGNFPGRFSGRQFSNSRSEMNVSTLELGDSALYLCASSPVGTTYTGELFFGEGSRLTVL.

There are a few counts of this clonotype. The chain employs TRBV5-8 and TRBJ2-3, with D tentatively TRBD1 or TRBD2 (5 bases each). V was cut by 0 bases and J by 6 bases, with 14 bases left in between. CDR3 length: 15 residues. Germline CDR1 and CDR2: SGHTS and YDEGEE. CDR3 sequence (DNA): TGTGCCAGCAGCTTGGCAGGGACCATAGGCGATACGCAGTATTTT. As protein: CASSLAGTIGDTQYF. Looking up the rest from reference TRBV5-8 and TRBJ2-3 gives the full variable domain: EAGVTQSPTHLIKTRGQQATLRCSPISGHTSVYWYQQALGLGLQFLLWYDEGEERNRGNFPPRFSGRQFPNYSSELNVNALELEDSALYLCASSLAGTIGDTQYFGPGTRLTVL.

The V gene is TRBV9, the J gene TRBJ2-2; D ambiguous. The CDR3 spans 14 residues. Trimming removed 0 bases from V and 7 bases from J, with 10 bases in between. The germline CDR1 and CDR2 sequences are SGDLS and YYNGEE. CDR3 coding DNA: TGTGCCAGCAGCGTAGAAGGCGTCGGCGGGGAGCTGTTTTTT. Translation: CASSVEGVGGELFF. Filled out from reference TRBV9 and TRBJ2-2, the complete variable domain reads DSGVTQTPKHLITATGQRVTLRCSPRSGDLSVYWYQQSLDQGLQFLIQYYNGEERAKGNILERFSAQQFPDLHSELNLSSLELGDSALYFCASSVEGVGGELFFGEGSRLTVL.

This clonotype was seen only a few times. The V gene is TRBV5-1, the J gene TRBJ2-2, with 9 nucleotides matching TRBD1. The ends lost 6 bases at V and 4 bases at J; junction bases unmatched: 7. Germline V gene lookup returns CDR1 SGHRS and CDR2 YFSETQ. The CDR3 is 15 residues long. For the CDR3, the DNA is TGCGCCAGCAACAGGGGGCTACCGAGCACCGGGGAGCTGTTTTTT. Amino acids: CASNRGLPSTGELFF. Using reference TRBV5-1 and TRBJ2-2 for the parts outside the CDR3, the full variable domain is KAGVTQTPRYLIKTRGQQVTLSCSPISGHRSVSWYQQTPGQGLQFLFEYFSETQRNKGNFPGRFSGRQFSNSRSEMNVSTLELGDSALYLCASNRGLPSTGELFFGEGSRLTVL.

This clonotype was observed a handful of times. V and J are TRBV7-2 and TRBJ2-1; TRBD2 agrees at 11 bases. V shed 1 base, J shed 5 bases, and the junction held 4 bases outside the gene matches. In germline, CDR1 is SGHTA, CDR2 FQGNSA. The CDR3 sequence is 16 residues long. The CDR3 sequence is CASSLEGTSGNNEQFF. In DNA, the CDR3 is TGTGCCAGCAGCTTAGAAGGGACTAGCGGAAACAATGAGCAGTTCTTC.

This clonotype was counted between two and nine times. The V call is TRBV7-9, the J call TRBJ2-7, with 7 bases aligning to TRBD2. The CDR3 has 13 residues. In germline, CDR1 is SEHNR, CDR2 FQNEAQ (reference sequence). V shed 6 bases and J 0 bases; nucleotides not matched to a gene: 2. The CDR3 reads CASSWTSSYEQYF. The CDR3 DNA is TGTGCCAGCAGTTGGACTAGCTCCTACGAGCAGTACTTC.

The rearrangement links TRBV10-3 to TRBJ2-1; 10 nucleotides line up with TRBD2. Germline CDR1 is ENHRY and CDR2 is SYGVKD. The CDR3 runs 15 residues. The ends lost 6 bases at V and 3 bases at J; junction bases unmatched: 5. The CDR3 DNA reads TGTGCCATCAGGTCACTAGCGGGAAACTACAATGAGCAGTTCTTC. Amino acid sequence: CAIRSLAGNYNEQFF.

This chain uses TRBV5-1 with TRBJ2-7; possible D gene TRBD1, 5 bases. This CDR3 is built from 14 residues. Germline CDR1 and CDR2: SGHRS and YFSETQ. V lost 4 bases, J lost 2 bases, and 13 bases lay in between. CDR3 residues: CASSADSNPYEQYF. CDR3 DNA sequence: TGCGCCAGCAGCGCCGACAGCAATCCCTACGAGCAGTACTTC.

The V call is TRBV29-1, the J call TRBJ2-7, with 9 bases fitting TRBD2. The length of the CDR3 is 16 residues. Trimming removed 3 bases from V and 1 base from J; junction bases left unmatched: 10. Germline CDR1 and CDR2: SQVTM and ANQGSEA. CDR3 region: CSVESTGTSSSYEQYF. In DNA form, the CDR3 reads TGCAGCGTTGAGAGTACCGGGACTAGCTCTTCCTACGAGCAGTACTTC.

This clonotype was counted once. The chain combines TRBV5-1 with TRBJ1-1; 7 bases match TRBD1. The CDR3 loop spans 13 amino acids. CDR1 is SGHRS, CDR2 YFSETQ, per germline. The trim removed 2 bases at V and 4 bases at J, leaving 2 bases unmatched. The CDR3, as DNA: TGCGCCAGCAGCTTTAGGGGGCCCACTGAAGCTTTCTTT. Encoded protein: CASSFRGPTEAFF.

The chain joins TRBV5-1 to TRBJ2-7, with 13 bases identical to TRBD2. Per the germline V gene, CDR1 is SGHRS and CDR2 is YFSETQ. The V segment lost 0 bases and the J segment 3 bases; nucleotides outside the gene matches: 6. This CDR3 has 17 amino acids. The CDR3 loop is CASSLAGLAGPGYEQYF. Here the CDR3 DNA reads TGCGCCAGCAGCTTGGCGGGACTAGCGGGGCCGGGCTACGAGCAGTACTTC.

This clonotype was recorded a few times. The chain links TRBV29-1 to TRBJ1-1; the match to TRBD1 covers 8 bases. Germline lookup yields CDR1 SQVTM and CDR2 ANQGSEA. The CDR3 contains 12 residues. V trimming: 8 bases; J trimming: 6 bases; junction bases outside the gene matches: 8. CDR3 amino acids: CSSRTGRSEAFF. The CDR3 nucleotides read TGCAGCTCCCGGACAGGGCGGTCTGAAGCTTTCTTT.

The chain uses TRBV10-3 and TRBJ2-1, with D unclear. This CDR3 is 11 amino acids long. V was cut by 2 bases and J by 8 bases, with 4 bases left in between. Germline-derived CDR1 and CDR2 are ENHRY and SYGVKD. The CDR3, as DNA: TGTGCCATCAGTGAGCTGGATGAGCAGTTCTTC. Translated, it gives CAISELDEQFF.

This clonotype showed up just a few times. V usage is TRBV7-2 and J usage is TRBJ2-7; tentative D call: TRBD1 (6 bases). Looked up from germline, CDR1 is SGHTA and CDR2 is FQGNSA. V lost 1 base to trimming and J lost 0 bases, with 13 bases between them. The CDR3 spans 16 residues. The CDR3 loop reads CASSLEVRGHSYEQYF. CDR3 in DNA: TGTGCCAGCAGCTTAGAGGTACGGGGACACTCCTACGAGCAGTACTTC. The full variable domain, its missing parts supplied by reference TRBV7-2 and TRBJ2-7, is GAGVSQSPSNKVTEKGKDVELRCDPISGHTALYWYRQSLGQGLEFLIYFQGNSAPDKSGLPSDRFSAERTGGSVSTLTIQRTQQEDSAVYLCASSLEVRGHSYEQYFGPGTRLTVT.

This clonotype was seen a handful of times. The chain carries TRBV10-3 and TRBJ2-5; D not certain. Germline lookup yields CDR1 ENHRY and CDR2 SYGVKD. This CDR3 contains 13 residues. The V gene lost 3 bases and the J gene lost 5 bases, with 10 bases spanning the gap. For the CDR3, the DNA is TGTGCCATCAGTGACTCCCTAGGGGAGACCCAGTACTTC. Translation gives CAISDSLGETQYF.